This entry is about one TCR beta chain. The antigen remains undetermined. This record belongs to a study of memory CD4+ T cells and cytomegalovirus serostatus. Notes on the study in general: Each of 65 to 70 CMV-associated TCRbeta sequences occurred in one to five individuals.

Repertoires were generated with immunoSEQ multiplex PCR, while TCRdb's copy carries only in-frame clones and drops some. The sample records approximately 70,000 clones, about 80% being singletons. V was pared by 2 bases and J by 6 bases, with 13 bases between. The CDR3 sequence is 14 residues long. Germline assignment: CDR1 SGHNT and CDR2 YYREEE (reference sequence). The sort gate was single viable CD3+CD4+CD8-CD45RO+ cells for memory CD4+ T cells. CMV serostatus came from serum IgG against pp150, pp28, p38, p52. The TCR sequence derives from an adult in good health and CMV-seropositive. This chain joins TRBV5-4 and TRBJ2-3, with D perhaps matching TRBD2 (6 bases). Sequenced: memory CD4+ T cells from blood. The CDR3 DNA sequence: TGTGCCAGCAGCTTTGGGATAGCGGCGGATACGCAGTATTTT. This gives the protein CASSFGIAADTQYF.